These T cell receptor beta chains were read from a single sample in a study of T-cell reconstitution after alpha-beta-depleted transplantation in children. MiXCR, applied by TCRdb to the PCR reads, yields one record per CDR3 protein. The top ten clones hold 36% of a sample with approximately 17,000 distinct CDR3 sequences, less than 9.5% of them seen once. The specimen was PBMCs, mostly from graft donor cells, collected 60 days after TCRalphabeta/CD19-depleted stem cell transplant. The receptors originated from a boy under two years old who had a stem cell transplant for Wiskott-Aldrich syndrome, so the T cells may come from the graft donor. CDR3s include the opening cysteine and the closing phenylalanine or tryptophan. A D gene is named only where the DNA matches it firmly. Where a row states a size, it is once, few, many or the class of an expanded clone; other rows omit it.

j_call | clone_size | d_call | v_call | cdr3_nt | cdr3_aa
TRBJ2-7 | NA | TRBD1 | TRBV19 | TGTGCCAGTAGTCCTCTCCTCACGGGACAGGTGACCTACGAGCAGTACTTC | CASSPLLTGQVTYEQYF
TRBJ2-7 | NA | NA | TRBV19 | TGTGCCAGTCGTCGGTCACCAGACTCCTACGAGCAGTACTTC | CASRRSPDSYEQYF
TRBJ1-2 | many | NA | TRBV5-1 | TGCGCCAGCAGCTTGGCGGGAGTAGGGGGCTATGGCTACACCTTC | CASSLAGVGGYGYTF
TRBJ1-6 | few | TRBD1 | TRBV12-3/TRBV12-4 | TGTGCCAGCAGTTTATTAGGACAGGGGGTAAGAGGATCACCCCTCCACTTT | CASSLLGQGVRGSPLHF
TRBJ2-1 | few | TRBD1 | TRBV20-1 | TGCAGTGTTTGCGACAGGGCATACAATGAGCAGTTCTTC | CSVCDRAYNEQFF
TRBJ2-1 | many | NA | TRBV20-1 | TGCAGTGCTAGGAGAGCAAATGAGCAGTTCTTC | CSARRANEQFF
TRBJ2-3 | many | TRBD1 | TRBV29-1 | TGCAGCGTCCGCACCCGAACAGGGGCAGATACGCAGTATTTT | CSVRTRTGADTQYF
TRBJ2-7 | few | NA | TRBV29-1 | TGCAGCGTTGGTTTGATAGGCTACCACTATGACGAGCAGTACTTC | CSVGLIGYHYDEQYF
TRBJ2-7 | NA | TRBD2 | TRBV20-1 | TGCAGTGCTAGAGCTAGCTCTAGCGGGAGGGACTACGAGCAGTACTTC | CSARASSSGRDYEQYF
TRBJ2-1 | many | NA | TRBV12-3/TRBV12-4 | TGTGCCAGCAGTTTGCAGGGGACCATCCCCTACAATGAGCAGTTCTTC | CASSLQGTIPYNEQFF
TRBJ2-7 | many | NA | TRBV6-1 | TGTGCCAGCAGCCGCTCTTTCAGCGCCCTGGGATACGAGCAGTACTTC | CASSRSFSALGYEQYF
TRBJ2-7 | NA | TRBD2 | TRBV28 | TGTGCCAGCAGTTCACCGGGACTAGCGGTTCCCTCCTACGAGCAGTACTTC | CASSSPGLAVPSYEQYF
TRBJ1-2 | many | NA | TRBV28 | TGTGCCAGCAGTGTCGGGACAAGATATGGCTACACCTTC | CASSVGTRYGYTF
TRBJ1-1 | many | NA | TRBV18 | TGTGCCAGCTCACCCACAGGGACTCACATGAACACTGAAGCTTTCTTT | CASSPTGTHMNTEAFF